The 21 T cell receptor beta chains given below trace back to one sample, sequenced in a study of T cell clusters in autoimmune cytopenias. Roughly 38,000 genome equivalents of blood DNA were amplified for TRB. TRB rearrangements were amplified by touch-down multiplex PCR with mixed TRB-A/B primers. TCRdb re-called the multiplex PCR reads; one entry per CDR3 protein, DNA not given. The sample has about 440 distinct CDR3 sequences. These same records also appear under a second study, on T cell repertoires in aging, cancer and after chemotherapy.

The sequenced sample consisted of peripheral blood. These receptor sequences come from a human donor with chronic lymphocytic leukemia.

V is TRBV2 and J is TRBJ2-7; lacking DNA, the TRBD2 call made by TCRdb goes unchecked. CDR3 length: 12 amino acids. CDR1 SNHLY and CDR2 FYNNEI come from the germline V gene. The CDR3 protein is CASRTSFHEQYF. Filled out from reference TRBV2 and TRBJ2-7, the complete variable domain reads EPEVTQTPSHQVTQMGQEVILRCVPISNHLYFYWYRQILGQKVEFLVSFYNNEISEKSEIFDDQFSVERPDGSNFTLKIRSTKLEDSAMYFCASRTSFHEQYFGPGTRLTVT.

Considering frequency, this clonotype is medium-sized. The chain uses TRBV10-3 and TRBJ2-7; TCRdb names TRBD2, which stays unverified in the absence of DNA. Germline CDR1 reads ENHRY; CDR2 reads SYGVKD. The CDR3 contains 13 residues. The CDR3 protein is CAITEGLPYEQYF.

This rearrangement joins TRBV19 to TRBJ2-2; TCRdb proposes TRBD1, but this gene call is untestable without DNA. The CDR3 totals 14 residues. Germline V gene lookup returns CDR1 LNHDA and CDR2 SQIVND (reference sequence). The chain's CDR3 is CASRRGGIPGELFF. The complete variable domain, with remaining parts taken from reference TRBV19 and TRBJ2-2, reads DGGITQSPKYLFRKEGQNVTLSCEQNLNHDAMYWYRQDPGQGLRLIYYSQIVNDFQKGDIAEGYSVSREKKESFPLTVTSAQKNPTAFYLCASRRGGIPGELFFGEGSRLTVL.

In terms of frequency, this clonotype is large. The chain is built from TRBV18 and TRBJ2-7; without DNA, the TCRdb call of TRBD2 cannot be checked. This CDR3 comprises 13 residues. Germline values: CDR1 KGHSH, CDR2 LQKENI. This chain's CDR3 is CASSPEGFGEQYF.

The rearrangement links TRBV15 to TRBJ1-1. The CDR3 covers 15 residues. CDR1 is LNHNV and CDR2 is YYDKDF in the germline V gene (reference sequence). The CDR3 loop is CATSRDRNAGTEAFF.

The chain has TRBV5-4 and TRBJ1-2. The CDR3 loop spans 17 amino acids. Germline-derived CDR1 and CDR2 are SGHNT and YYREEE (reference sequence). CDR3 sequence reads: CASSLGGRARSNYGYTF. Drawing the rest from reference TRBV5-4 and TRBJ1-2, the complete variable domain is ETGVTQSPTHLIKTRGQQVTLRCSSQSGHNTVSWYQQALGQGPQFIFQYYREEENGRGNFPPRFSGLQFPNYSSELNVNALELDDSALYLCASSLGGRARSNYGYTFGSGTRLTVV.

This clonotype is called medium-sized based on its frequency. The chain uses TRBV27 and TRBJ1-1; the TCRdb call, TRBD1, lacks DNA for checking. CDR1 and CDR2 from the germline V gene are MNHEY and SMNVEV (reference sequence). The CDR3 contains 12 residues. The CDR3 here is CASSLAGREAFF.

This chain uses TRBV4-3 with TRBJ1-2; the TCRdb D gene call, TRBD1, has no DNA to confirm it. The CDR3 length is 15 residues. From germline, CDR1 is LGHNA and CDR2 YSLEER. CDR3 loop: CASSHGQGFNYGYTF.

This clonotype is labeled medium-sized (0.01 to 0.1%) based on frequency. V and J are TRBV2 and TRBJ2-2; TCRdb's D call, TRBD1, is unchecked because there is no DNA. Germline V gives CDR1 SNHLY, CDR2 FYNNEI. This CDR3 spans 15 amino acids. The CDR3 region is CASRRTGSNTGELFF.

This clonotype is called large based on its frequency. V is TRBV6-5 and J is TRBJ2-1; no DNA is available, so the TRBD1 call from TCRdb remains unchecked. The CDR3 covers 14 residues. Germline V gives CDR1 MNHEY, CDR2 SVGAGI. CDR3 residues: CASSYSGDHNEQFF.

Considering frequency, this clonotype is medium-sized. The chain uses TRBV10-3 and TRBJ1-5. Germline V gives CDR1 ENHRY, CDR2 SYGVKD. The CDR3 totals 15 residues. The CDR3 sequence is CAISESRDGSQPQHF.

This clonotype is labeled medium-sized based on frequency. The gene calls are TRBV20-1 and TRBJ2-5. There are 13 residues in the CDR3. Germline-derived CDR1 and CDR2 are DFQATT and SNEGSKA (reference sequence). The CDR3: CSALVTQVETQYF.

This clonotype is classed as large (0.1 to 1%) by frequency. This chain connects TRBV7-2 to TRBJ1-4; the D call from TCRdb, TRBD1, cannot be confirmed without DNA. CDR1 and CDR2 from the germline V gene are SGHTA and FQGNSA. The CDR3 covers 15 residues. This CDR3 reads CASSLGRGRGSALFF.

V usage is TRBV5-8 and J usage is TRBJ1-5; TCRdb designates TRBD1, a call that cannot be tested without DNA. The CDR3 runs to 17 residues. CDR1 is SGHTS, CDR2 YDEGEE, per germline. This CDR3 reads CASSLESTGVSNQPQHF.

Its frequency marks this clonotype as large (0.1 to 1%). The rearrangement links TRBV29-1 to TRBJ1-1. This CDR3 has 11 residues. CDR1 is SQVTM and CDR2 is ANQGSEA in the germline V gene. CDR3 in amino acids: CSGTRNTEAFF.

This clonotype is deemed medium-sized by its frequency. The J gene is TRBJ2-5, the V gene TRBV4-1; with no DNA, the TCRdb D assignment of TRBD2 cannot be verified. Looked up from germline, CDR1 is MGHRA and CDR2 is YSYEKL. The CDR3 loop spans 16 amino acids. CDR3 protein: CASSQGLAGGMKTQYF.

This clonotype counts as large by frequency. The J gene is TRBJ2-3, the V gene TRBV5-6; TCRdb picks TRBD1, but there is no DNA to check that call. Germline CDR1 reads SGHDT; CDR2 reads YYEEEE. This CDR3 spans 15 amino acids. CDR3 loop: CASITGTGGRDTQYF.

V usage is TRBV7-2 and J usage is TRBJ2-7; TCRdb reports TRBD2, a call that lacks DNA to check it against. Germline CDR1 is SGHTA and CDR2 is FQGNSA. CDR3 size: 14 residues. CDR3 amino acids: CASSLPMLRYEQYF.

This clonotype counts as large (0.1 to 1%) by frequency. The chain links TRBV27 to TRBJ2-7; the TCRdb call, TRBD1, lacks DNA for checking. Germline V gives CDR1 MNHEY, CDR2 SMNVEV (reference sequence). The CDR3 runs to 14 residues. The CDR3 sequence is CASSPTQGANEQYF.

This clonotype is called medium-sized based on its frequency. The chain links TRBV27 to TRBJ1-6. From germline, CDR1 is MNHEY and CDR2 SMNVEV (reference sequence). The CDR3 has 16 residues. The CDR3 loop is CASSWQLNSYNSPLHF.

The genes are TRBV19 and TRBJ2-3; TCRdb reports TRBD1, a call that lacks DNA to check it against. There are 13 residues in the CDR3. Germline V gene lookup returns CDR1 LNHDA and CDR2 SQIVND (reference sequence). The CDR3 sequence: CASTSTVAGTQYF. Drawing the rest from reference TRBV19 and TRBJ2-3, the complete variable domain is DGGITQSPKYLFRKEGQNVTLSCEQNLNHDAMYWYRQDPGQGLRLIYYSQIVNDFQKGDIAEGYSVSREKKESFPLTVTSAQKNPTAFYLCASTSTVAGTQYFGPGTRLTVL.